The clone carrying this T cell receptor (beta chain) appeared a few times. If patients had autoimmune disease history or systemic immunosuppression, they were excluded. This record comes from a study of OX40 agonist ivuxolimab in advanced cancers. About the research overall: Clinicians treated patients with ivuxolimab, an agonistic anti-OX40 (CD134) antibody. Administration of intravenous ivuxolimab to patients occurred every 2 weeks at 0.01 to 10 mg/kg. Hepatocellular carcinoma, melanoma, renal cell or head and neck cancer was diagnosed in the dose-escalation patients.

CDR3 length: 16 amino acids. Germline lookup yields CDR1 ENHRY and CDR2 SYGVKD. V lost 4 bases and J lost 0, with 15 bases in between. The repertoire was sequenced with immunoSEQ multiplex PCR; TCRdb's copy has only in-frame clones and lacks some. This sample has around 58,000 clones, with around 85% found just once. The TCR comes from an adult with an advanced solid tumor such as melanoma, head and neck, liver or kidney cancer. Sample: CD4+ or CD8+ T cells sorted from blood, taken in a trial of the OX40 agonist ivuxolimab. The chain combines TRBV10-3 with TRBJ1-2; TRBD1 might be the D (6 bases). CDR3 DNA sequence: TGTGCCATCAGTGTCGGGGCAGGGGATGCTAACTATGGCTACACCTTC. This gives the protein CAISVGAGDANYGYTF.